The source of this TCR beta chain is a study of blood T cell repertoires in COVID-19. Overall study: Whether acute or convalescent, the COVID-19 samples came from the United States, Italy and Spain. The analysed material was cDNA or gDNA that came from T cells, B-cell-depleted T cells, or PBMCs.

Individuals aged about 18 to 89 years were recruited from some 26 US areas. Study processing details: By means of reference gene primer amplification, nucleated cell counts were estimated. Assay: immunoSEQ multiplex PCR; the TCRdb copy retains only in-frame clones and omits some. For V, J and clone size, that table is used; D and trimming come from the DNA. This table has under 500,000 clones, nearly 90% appearing once. Trimming removed 3 bases from V and 4 bases from J, with 15 bases in between. The germline gives CDR1 MNHEY, CDR2 SMNVEV (reference sequence). The CDR3 spans 15 residues. Sequencing input: PBMCs or T cells enriched from blood (not recorded which). The rearrangement joins TRBV27 to TRBJ2-5, with TRBD1 as a possible D gene (6 bases). This TCR was sampled from a young woman with acute COVID-19. The CDR3 protein is CASSFNRAARETQYF. As DNA, the CDR3 is TGTGCCAGCAGTTTTAACAGGGCCGCGCGAGAGACCCAGTACTTC.